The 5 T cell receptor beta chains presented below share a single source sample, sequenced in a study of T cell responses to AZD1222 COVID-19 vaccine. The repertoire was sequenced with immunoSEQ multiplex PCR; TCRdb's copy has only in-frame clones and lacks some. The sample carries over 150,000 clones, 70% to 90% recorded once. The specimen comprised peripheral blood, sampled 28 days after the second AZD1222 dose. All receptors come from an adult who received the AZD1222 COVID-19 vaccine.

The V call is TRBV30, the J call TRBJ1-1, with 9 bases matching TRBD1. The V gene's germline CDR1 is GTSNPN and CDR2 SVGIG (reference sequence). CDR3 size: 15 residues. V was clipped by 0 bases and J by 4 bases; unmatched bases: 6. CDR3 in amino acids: CAWSVPGQGSTEAFF. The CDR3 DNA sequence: TGTGCCTGGAGTGTACCGGGACAGGGCAGCACTGAAGCTTTCTTT.

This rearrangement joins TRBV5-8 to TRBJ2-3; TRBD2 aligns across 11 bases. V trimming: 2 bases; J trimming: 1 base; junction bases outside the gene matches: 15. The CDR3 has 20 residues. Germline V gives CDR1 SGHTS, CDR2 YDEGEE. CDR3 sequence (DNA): TGTGCCAGCAGCTTAGGGGCTAGCGGGGGGACCCCCTCTGGCACAGATACGCAGTATTTT. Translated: CASSLGASGGTPSGTDTQYF.

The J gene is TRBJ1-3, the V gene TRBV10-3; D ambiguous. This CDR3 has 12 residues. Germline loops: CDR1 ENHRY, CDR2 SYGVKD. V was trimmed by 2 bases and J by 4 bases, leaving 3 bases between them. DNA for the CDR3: TGTGCCATCAGTGAGCAGGGAAACACCATATATTTT. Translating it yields CAISEQGNTIYF.

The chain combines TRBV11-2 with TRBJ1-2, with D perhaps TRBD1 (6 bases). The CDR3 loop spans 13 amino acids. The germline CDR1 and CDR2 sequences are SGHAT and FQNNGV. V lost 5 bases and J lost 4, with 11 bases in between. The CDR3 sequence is CASSQTGVYGYTF. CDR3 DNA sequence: TGTGCCAGCAGCCAGACAGGAGTCTATGGCTACACCTTC. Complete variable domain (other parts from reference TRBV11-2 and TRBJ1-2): EAGVAQSPRYKIIEKRQSVAFWCNPISGHATLYWYQQILGQGPKLLIQFQNNGVVDDSQLPKDRFSAERLKGVDSTLKIQPAKLEDSAVYLCASSQTGVYGYTFGSGTRLTVV.

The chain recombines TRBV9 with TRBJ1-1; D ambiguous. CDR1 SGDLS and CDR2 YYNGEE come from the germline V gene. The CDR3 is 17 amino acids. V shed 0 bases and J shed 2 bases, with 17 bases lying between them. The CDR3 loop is CASSVGSSAGKNTEAFF. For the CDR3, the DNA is TGTGCCAGCAGCGTAGGGTCGAGTGCGGGGAAAAACACTGAAGCTTTCTTT.